The sequence of this T cell receptor beta chain was determined in a study of blood T cell repertoires in COVID-19. At the level of the study: Samples taken during acute and convalescent COVID-19 were collected in the United States, Italy and Spain.

J was trimmed by 5 bases and V by 3 bases; bases with no gene match: 9. CDR3 length: 16 amino acids. CDR1 is SEHNR and CDR2 is FQNEAQ in the germline V gene (reference sequence). In the original workflow: Researchers report that nucleated cell counts were estimated from reference gene primer amplification. Profiled with immunoSEQ multiplex PCR; TCRdb holds only in-frame clones, not every one. The V and J calls and clone size come from that table; D and trimming were worked out from the DNA. The sample holds 30,000 to 35,000 clones, 80% to 95% seen once. This clone was picked up one time. This chain uses TRBV7-9 with TRBJ2-1; 8 positions agree with TRBD2. The TCR sequence derives from an elderly man with acute or convalescent COVID-19. Sequencing used peripheral blood. The CDR3 spells CASSFRRSGGDNEQFF. The CDR3 DNA is TGTGCCAGCAGCTTCCGCAGGAGCGGGGGCGACAATGAGCAGTTCTTC. Variable domain in full (rest from reference TRBV7-9 and TRBJ2-1): DTGVSQNPRHKITKRGQNVTFRCDPISEHNRLYWYRQTLGQGPEFLTYFQNEAQLEKSRLLSDRFSAERPKGSFSTLEIQRTEQGDSAMYLCASSFRRSGGDNEQFFGPGTRLTVL.